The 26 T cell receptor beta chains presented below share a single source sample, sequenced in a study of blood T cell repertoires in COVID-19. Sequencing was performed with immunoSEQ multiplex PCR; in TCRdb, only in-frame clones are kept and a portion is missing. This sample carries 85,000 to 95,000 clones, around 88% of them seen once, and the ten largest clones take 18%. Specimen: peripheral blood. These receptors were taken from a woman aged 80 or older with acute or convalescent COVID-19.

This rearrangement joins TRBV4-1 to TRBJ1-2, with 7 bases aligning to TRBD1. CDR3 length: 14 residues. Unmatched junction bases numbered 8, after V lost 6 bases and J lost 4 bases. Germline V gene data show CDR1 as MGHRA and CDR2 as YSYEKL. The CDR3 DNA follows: TGCGCCAGCAGTCAACGGACAGGCACCTATGGCTACACCTTC. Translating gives CASSQRTGTYGYTF.

CDR3 region: CASSLDGTTNEKLFF. The CDR3 DNA reads as TGTGCCAGCAGCTTAGACGGGACAACTAATGAAAAACTGTTTTTT. The chain uses TRBV7-2 and TRBJ1-4; D ambiguous. The CDR3 extends over 15 amino acids. Germline-derived CDR1 and CDR2 are SGHTA and FQGNSA. V was cut by 1 base and J by 0 bases, with 6 bases left in between.

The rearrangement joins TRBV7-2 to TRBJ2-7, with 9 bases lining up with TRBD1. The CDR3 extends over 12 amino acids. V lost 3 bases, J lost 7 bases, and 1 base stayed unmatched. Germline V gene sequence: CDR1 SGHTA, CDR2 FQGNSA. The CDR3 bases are TGTGCCAGCAGCTTGGACAGGGGAGAGCAGTACTTC. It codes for CASSLDRGEQYF.

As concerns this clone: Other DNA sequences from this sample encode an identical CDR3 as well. The CDR3 spells CASSSPGGNQPQHF. CDR3 nucleotides: TGTGCCAGCAGTTCCCCAGGGGGCAATCAGCCCCAGCATTTT. The chain is built from TRBV28 and TRBJ1-5; tentatively, D is TRBD1 (6 bases). Trimming took off 4 bases at V and 2 bases at J, with 9 bases between the two ends. The CDR3 sequence is 14 residues long. Germline values: CDR1 MDHEN, CDR2 SYDVKM.

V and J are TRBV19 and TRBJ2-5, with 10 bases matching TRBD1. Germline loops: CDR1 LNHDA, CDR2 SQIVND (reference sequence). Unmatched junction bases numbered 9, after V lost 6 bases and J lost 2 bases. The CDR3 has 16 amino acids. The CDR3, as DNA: TGTGCCAGTAGGCATTACGGGACAGGGGATCAAGAGACCCAGTACTTC. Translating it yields CASRHYGTGDQETQYF.

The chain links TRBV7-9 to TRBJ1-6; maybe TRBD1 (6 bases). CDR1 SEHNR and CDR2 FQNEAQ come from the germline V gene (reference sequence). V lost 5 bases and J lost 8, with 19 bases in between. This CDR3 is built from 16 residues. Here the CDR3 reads CASSHRQEFVDSPLHF. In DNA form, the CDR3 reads TGTGCCAGCAGCCACCGACAGGAGTTCGTGGATTCACCCCTCCACTTT. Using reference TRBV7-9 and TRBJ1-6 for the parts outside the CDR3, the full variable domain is DTGVSQNPRHKITKRGQNVTFRCDPISEHNRLYWYRQTLGQGPEFLTYFQNEAQLEKSRLLSDRFSAERPKGSFSTLEIQRTEQGDSAMYLCASSHRQEFVDSPLHFGNGTRLTVT.

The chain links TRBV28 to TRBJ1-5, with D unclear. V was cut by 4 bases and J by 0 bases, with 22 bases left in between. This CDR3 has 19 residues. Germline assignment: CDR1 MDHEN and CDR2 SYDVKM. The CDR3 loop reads CASSSPIPLYSYSNQPQHF. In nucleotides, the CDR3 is TGTGCCAGCAGTTCACCTATACCCCTTTATTCATATAGCAATCAGCCCCAGCATTTT.

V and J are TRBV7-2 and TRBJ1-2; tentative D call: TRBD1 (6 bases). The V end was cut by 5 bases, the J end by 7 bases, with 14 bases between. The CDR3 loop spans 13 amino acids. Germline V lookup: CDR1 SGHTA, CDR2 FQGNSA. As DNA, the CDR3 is TGTGCCAGCAGCCCGAGAGGGGGTATTGGCTACACCTTC. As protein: CASSPRGGIGYTF.

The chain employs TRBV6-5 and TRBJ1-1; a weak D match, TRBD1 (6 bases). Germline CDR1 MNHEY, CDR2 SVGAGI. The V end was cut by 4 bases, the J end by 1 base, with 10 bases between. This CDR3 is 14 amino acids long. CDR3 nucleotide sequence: TGTGCCAGCAGTTCGGGACAACAGAACACTGAAGCTTTCTTT. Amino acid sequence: CASSSGQQNTEAFF.

The CDR3 nucleotides read TGTGCCACCAGTGACCCATCAGTACTAGCTCCCAATGAGCAGTTCTTC. It encodes CATSDPSVLAPNEQFF. The chain couples TRBV24-1 to TRBJ2-1, with D possibly matching TRBD2 (6 bases). Germline CDR1 reads KGHDR; CDR2 reads SFDVKD. The CDR3 covers 16 residues. The ends were cut back, 4 bases at V and 6 bases at J, with 18 bases in the middle.

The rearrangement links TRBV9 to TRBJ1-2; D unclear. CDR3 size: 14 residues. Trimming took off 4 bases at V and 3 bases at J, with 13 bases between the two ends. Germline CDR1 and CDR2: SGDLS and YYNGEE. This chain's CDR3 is CASSPPGRHYGYTF. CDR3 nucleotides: TGTGCCAGCAGCCCTCCAGGTCGGCACTATGGCTACACCTTC.

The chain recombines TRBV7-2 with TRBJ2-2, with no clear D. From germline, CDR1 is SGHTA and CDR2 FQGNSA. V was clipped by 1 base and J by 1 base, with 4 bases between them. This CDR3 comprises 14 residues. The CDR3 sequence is CASSLGVNTGELFF. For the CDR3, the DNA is TGTGCCAGCAGCTTAGGAGTGAACACCGGGGAGCTGTTTTTT.

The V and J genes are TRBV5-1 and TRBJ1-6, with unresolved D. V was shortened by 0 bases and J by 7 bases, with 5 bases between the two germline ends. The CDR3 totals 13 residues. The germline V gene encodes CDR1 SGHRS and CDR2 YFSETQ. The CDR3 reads CASSLGANSPLHF. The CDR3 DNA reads TGCGCCAGCAGCTTGGGGGCCAATTCACCCCTCCACTTT. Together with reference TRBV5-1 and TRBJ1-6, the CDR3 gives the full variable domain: KAGVTQTPRYLIKTRGQQVTLSCSPISGHRSVSWYQQTPGQGLQFLFEYFSETQRNKGNFPGRFSGRQFSNSRSEMNVSTLELGDSALYLCASSLGANSPLHFGNGTRLTVT.

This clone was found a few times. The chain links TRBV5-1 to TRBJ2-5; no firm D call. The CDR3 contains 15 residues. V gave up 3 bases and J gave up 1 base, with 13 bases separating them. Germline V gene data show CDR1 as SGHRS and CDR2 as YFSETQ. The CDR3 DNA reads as TGCGCCAGCAGCTCATCGGGTATACGCCAAGAGACCCAGTACTTC. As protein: CASSSSGIRQETQYF.

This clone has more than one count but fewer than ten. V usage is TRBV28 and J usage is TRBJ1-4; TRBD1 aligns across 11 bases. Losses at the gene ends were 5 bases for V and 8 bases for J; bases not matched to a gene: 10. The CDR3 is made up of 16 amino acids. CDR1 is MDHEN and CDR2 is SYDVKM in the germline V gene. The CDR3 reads CASSTDRGRFREKLFF. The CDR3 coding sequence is TGTGCCAGCAGTACGGACAGGGGGCGATTTAGGGAAAAACTGTTTTTT.

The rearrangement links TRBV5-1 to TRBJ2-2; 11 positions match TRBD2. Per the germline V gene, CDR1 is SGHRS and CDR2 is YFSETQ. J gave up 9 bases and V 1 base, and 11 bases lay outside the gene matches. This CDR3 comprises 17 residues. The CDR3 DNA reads TGCGCCAGCAGCTTGTTAGCGGGGGGGCCCGGCCGTAGGGAGCTGTTTTTT. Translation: CASSLLAGGPGRRELFF.

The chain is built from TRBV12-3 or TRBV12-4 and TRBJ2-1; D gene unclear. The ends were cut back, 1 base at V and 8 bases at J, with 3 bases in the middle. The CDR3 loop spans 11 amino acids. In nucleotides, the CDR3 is TGTGCCAGCAGTTTAGAGCATGAGCAGTTCTTC. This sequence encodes CASSLEHEQFF.

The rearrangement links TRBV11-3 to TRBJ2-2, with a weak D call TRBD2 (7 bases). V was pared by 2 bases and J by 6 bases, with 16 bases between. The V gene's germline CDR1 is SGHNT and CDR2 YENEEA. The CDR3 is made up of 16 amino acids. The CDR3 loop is CASSLPWGGAAGELFF. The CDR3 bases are TGTGCCAGCAGCTTACCCTGGGGGGGGGCCGCCGGGGAGCTGTTTTTT.

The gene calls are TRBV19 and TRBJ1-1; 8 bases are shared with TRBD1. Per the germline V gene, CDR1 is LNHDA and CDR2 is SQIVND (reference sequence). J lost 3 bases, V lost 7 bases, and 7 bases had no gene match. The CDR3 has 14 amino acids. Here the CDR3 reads CASTPQGDYTEAFF. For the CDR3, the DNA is TGTGCCAGTACCCCACAGGGGGATTACACTGAAGCTTTCTTT.

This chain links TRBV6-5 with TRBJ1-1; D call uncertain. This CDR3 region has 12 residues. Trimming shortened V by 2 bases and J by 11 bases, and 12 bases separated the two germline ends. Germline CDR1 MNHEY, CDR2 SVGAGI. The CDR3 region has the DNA TGTGCCAGCAGTTACCGAGGGTACGGGGCTTTCTTT. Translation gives CASSYRGYGAFF.

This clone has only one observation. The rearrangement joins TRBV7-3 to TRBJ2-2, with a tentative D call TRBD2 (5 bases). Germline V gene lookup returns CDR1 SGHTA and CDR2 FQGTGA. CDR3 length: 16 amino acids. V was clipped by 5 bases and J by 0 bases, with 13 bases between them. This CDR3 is CASSRDPGTNTGELFF. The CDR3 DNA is TGTGCCAGCAGCCGAGACCCGGGGACGAACACCGGGGAGCTGTTTTTT. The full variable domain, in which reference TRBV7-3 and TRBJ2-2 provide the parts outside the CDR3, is GAGVSQTPSNKVTEKGKYVELRCDPISGHTALYWYRQSLGQGPEFLIYFQGTGAADDSGLPNDRFFAVRPEGSVSTLKIQRTERGDSAVYLCASSRDPGTNTGELFFGEGSRLTVL.

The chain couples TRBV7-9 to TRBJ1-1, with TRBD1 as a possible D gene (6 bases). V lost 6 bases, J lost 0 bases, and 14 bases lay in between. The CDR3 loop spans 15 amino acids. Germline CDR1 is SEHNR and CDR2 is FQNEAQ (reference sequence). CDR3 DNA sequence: TGTGCCAGCAGAACAGGGATTCAGATGAACACTGAAGCTTTCTTT. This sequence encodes CASRTGIQMNTEAFF.

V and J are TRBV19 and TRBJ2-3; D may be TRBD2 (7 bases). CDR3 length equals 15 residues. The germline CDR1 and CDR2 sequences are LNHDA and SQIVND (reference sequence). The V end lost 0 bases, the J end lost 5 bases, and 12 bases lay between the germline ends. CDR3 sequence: CASSIDRGGLDTQYF. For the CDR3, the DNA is TGTGCCAGTAGTATAGATAGGGGGGGGTTAGATACGCAGTATTTT.

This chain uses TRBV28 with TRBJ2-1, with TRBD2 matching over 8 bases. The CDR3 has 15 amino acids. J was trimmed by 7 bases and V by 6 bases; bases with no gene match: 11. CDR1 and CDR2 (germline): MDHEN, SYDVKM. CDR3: CASSPGGALLNEQFF. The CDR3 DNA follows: TGTGCCAGCAGCCCCGGGGGGGCCTTATTGAATGAGCAGTTCTTC. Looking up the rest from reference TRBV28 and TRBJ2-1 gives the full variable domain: DVKVTQSSRYLVKRTGEKVFLECVQDMDHENMFWYRQDPGLGLRLIYFSYDVKMKEKGDIPEGYSVSREKKERFSLILESASTNQTSMYLCASSPGGALLNEQFFGPGTRLTVL.

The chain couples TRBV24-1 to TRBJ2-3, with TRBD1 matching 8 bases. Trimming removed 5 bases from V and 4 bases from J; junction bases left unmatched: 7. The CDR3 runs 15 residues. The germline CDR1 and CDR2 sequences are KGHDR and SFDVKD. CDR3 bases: TGTGCCACCAGTGGGGGACAGGTTTTCGCAGATACGCAGTATTTT. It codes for CATSGGQVFADTQYF.

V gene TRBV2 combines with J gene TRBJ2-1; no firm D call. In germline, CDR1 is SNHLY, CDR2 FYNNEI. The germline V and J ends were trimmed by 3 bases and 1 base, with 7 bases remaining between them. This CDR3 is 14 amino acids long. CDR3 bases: TGTGCCAGCAGTGAGCGCGCTTCCTACAATGAGCAGTTCTTC. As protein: CASSERASYNEQFF.